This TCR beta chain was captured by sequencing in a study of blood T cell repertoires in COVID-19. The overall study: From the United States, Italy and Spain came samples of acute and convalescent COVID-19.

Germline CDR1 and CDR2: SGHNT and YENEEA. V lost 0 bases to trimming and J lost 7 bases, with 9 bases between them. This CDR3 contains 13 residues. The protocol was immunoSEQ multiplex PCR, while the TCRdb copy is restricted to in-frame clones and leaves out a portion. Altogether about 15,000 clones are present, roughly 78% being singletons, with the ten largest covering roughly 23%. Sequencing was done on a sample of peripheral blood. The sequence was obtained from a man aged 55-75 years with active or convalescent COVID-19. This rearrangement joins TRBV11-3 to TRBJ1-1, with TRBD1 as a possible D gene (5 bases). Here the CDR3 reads CASSLEGRSEAFF. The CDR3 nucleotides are TGTGCCAGCAGCTTAGAGGGGCGGAGTGAAGCTTTCTTT.